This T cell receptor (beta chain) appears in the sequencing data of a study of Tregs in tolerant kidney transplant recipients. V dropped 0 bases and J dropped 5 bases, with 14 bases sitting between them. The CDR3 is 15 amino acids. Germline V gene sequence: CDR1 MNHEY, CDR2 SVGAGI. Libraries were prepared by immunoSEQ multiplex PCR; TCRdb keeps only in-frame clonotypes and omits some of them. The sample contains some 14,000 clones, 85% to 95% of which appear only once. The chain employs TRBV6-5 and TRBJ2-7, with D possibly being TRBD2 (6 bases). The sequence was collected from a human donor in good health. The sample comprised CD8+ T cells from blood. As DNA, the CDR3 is TGTGCCAGCAGTTACTCGTGGGGGGTAGGCAACGAGCAGTACTTC. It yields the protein CASSYSWGVGNEQYF.